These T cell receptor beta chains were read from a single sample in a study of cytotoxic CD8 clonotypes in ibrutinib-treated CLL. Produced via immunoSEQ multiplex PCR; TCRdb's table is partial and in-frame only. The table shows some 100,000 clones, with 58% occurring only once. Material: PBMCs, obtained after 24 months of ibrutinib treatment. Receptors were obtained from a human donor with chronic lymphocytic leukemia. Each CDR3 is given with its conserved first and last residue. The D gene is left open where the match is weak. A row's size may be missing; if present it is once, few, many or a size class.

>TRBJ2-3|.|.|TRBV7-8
CASSLDGSTDTQYF
TGTGCCAGCAGCTTAGATGGTAGCACAGATACGCAGTATTTT
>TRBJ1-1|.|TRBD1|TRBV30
CAWSVRIQTGTFTEAFF
TGTGCCTGGAGTGTAAGGATTCAGACAGGGACATTCACTGAAGCTTTCTTT
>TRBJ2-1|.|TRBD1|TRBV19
CASRAGTGASSYNEQFF
TGTGCCAGTAGGGCCGGGACAGGGGCCAGCTCCTACAATGAGCAGTTCTTC
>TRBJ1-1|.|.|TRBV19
CASSRQGRPEAFF
TGTGCCAGTAGTCGGCAGGGGAGGCCTGAAGCTTTCTTT
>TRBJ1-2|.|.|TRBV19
CAASQGYKGYTF
TGTGCCGCTTCGCAGGGTTATAAGGGCTACACCTTC
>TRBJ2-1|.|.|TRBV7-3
CASTSPPGEGQFF
TGTGCCAGCACTTCCCCGCCAGGGGAAGGGCAGTTCTTC
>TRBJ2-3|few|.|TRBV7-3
CASSPADSYATDTQYF
TGTGCCAGCAGCCCCGCCGACAGCTACGCCACAGATACGCAGTATTTT
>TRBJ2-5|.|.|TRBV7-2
CASSPRGWETQYF
TGTGCCAGCAGCCCTAGGGGGTGGGAGACCCAGTACTTC
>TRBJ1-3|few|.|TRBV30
CAWRGGNSGNTIYF
TGTGCCTGGAGGGGGGGTAACTCTGGAAACACCATATATTTT
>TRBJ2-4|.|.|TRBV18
CASSEGQSKNIQYF
TGTGCCAGCTCAGAAGGACAGTCCAAAAACATTCAGTACTTC
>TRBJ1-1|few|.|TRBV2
CASSETGTLGAFF
TGTGCCAGCAGTGAAACTGGGACCCTCGGAGCTTTCTTT
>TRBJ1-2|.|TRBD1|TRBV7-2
CASSLAWDSRRGYTF
TGTGCCAGCAGCTTAGCGTGGGACAGTCGGCGTGGCTACACCTTC
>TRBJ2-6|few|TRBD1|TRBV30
CAWSQKDRGRSGANVLTF
TGTGCCTGGAGTCAGAAGGACAGGGGGCGCTCTGGGGCCAACGTCCTGACTTTC
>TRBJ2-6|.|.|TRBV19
CASSSRGAGANVLTF
TGTGCCAGTAGTTCAAGGGGGGCTGGGGCCAACGTCCTGACTTTC
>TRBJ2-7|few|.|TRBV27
CASKTGDPRTSYEQYF
TGTGCCAGCAAGACTGGGGACCCAAGGACCTCCTACGAGCAGTACTTC
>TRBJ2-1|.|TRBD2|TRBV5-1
CASSPWTSDPYNEQFF
TGCGCCAGCAGCCCGTGGACTAGCGATCCCTACAATGAGCAGTTCTTC
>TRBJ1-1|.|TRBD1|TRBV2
CASSRDSKPEAFF
TGTGCCAGCAGCCGGGACAGCAAACCTGAAGCTTTCTTT
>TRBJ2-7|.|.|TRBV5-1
CASSLEGVEQYF
TGCGCCAGCAGCTTGGAAGGGGTAGAGCAGTACTTC
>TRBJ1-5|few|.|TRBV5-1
CASSLGTYSNQPQHF
TGCGCCAGCAGCCTCGGGACATATAGCAATCAGCCCCAGCATTTT
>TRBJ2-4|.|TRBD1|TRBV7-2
CASSGRQGAGKNIQYF
TGTGCCAGCAGCGGGAGACAGGGGGCAGGCAAAAACATTCAGTACTTC
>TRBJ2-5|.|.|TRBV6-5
CASSYSRRGRRYF
TGTGCCAGCAGTTACTCCAGAAGGGGACGGAGGTACTTC
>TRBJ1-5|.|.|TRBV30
CAWDTGSNQPQHF
TGTGCCTGGGATACAGGGAGTAATCAGCCCCAGCATTTT
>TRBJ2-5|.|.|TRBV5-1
CASRRGERETQYF
TGCGCCAGCAGAAGGGGAGAAAGGGAGACCCAGTACTTC
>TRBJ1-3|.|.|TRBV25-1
CASSGQYSGNTIYF
TGTGCCAGCAGTGGACAGTACTCTGGAAACACCATATATTTT
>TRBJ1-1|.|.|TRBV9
CASSRDTGTEAFF
TGTGCCAGCAGCCGGGACACCGGCACTGAAGCTTTCTTT
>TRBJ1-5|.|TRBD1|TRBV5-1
CASSLGDSSNQPQHF
TGCGCCAGCAGCTTGGGGGACAGTAGCAATCAGCCCCAGCATTTT
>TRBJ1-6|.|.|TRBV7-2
CASSLGPESNSPLHF
TGTGCCAGCAGCTTAGGTCCAGAGAGTAATTCACCCCTCCACTTT
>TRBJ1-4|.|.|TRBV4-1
CASSLGPSTNEKLFF
TGCGCCAGCAGCCTGGGACCCAGCACTAATGAAAAACTGTTTTTT
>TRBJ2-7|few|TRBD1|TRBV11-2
CASSNGTGTPNYEQYF
TGTGCCAGCAGCAACGGGACAGGGACTCCGAACTACGAGCAGTACTTC
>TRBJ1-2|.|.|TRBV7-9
CASSFPLLMSGYTF
TGTGCCAGCAGCTTTCCCCTCCTAATGTCTGGCTACACCTTC
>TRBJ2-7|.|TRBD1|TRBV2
CASRTTGGTPSEQYF
TGTGCCAGCAGGACGACAGGGGGCACCCCAAGCGAGCAGTACTTC
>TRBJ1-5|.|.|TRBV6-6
CASSWPEQNQPQHF
TGTGCCAGCAGTTGGCCGGAGCAAAATCAGCCCCAGCATTTT
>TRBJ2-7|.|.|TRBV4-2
CASTQRTGLVGEQYF
TGTGCCAGCACACAACGTACAGGGTTAGTAGGCGAGCAGTACTTC
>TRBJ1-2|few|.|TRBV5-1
CASSLAGSSYGYTF
TGCGCCAGCAGCTTGGCCGGGTCCAGCTATGGCTACACCTTC
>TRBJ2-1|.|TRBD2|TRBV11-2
CASSLDGLAGSSSYNEQFF
TGTGCCAGCAGTCTTGACGGACTAGCGGGGTCCAGCTCCTACAATGAGCAGTTCTTC
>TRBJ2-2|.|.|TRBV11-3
CASSLRGPNTGELFF
TGTGCCAGCAGCTTGCGGGGCCCGAACACCGGGGAGCTGTTTTTT
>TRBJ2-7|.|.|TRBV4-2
CASSKSVQKSSYEQYF
TGTGCCAGCAGCAAGAGTGTTCAGAAGAGCTCCTACGAGCAGTACTTC
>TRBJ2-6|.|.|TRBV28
CATHPNYKWSTGANVLTF
TGTGCCACCCACCCCAACTATAAGTGGTCGACTGGGGCCAACGTCCTGACTTTC
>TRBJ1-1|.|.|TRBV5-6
CASSLRTLGAGVYTEAFF
TGTGCCAGCAGCTTGCGGACGCTGGGAGCAGGAGTATACACTGAAGCTTTCTTT
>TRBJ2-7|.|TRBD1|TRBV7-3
CASSLTGTGSYEQYF
TGTGCCAGCAGCTTAACCGGGACAGGTTCCTACGAGCAGTACTTC
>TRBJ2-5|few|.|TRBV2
CASSKTHWGLGGETQYF
TGTGCCAGCAGTAAGACTCACTGGGGCCTAGGAGGGGAGACCCAGTACTTC
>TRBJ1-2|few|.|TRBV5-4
CASSPRGQNYGYTF
TGTGCCAGCAGCCCGCGCGGACAGAACTATGGCTACACCTTC
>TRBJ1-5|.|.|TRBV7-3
CASSLRGVGNQPQHF
TGTGCCAGCAGCTTAAGGGGAGTTGGCAATCAGCCCCAGCATTTT
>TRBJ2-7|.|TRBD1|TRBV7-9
CASSSTGGQRVYEQYF
TGTGCCAGCAGCTCGACAGGGGGCCAGAGAGTCTACGAGCAGTACTTC
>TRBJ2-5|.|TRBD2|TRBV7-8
CASSLITSGQETQYF
TGTGCCAGCAGCCTTATTACTAGCGGCCAAGAGACCCAGTACTTC
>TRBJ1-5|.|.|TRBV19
CASSIDPDNRESGKPQHF
TGTGCCAGTAGTATAGATCCCGACAATAGGGAGAGTGGGAAGCCCCAGCATTTT
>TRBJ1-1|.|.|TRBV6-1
CASTPVAVNTEAFF
TGTGCCAGCACCCCCGTGGCAGTTAACACTGAAGCTTTCTTT
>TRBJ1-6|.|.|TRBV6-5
CASSYSWGKGNSPLHF
TGTGCCAGCAGTTACTCGTGGGGAAAAGGGAATTCACCCCTCCACTTT
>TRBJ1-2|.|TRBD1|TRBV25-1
CASSEFGQAANYGYTF
TGTGCCAGCAGTGAATTCGGACAGGCCGCTAACTATGGCTACACCTTC
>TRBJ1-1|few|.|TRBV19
CASSSRGLNTEAFF
TGTGCCAGTAGTAGTAGGGGCCTGAACACTGAAGCTTTCTTT
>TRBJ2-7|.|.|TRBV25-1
CASSVEQFGYEQYF
TGTGCCAGCAGTGTGGAACAGTTTGGCTACGAGCAGTACTTC
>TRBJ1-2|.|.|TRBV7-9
CASSLDGFNYGYTF
TGTGCCAGCAGCTTAGACGGATTCAACTATGGCTACACCTTC
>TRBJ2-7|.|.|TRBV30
CAWSRVYEQYF
TGTGCCTGGAGTCGGGTCTACGAGCAGTACTTC
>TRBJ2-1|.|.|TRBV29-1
CSLSGSYNEQFF
TGCAGCCTTAGCGGCTCCTACAATGAGCAGTTCTTC
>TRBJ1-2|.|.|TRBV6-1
CASHRVPESYTF
TGTGCCAGTCACAGGGTTCCGGAGAGCTACACCTTC
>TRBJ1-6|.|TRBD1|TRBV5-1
CASSLEGQGYSSPLHF
TGCGCCAGCAGCTTGGAGGGACAGGGGTATAGCTCACCCCTCCACTTT
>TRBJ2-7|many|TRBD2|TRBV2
CASRGGTSGDYEQYF
TGTGCCAGCAGGGGTGGGACTAGCGGGGACTACGAGCAGTACTTC
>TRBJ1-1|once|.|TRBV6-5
CASSYDGLELAEAFF
TGTGCCAGCAGTTACGATGGGTTGGAGTTGGCTGAAGCTTTCTTT
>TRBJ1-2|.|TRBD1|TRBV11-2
CASSLLGGTGKSYGYTF
TGTGCCAGCAGCTTACTTGGGGGGACAGGGAAAAGCTATGGCTACACCTTC
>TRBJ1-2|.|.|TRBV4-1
CASSQPFRGGYGYTF
TGCGCCAGCAGCCAACCCTTCAGAGGGGGGTATGGCTACACCTTC